Listed below are T cell receptor beta chains from one sample, sequenced in a study of technical replicates of blood from a few donors. The protocol was immunoSEQ multiplex PCR, while the TCRdb copy is restricted to in-frame clones and leaves out a portion. The repertoire has approximately 79,000 clones, about 97% of them found once; the top ten carry about 0.29%. The sample consisted of T cells isolated from PBMCs. The receptors stem from a human donor in good health. Each CDR3 is given with its conserved first and last residue. A D gene is named only where the DNA matches it firmly. Clone size, where shown, is once, few, many, or a class for clones that have expanded.

J gene,clone size,D gene,V gene,CDR3 DNA,CDR3 protein
TRBJ2-1,.,TRBD2,TRBV28,TGTGCCAGCAGTTTCCCGGGACTAGCGGAGGGGATCTCCTACAATGAGCAGTTCTTC,CASSFPGLAEGISYNEQFF
TRBJ2-3,.,.,TRBV7-9,TGTGCCAGCAGCTCCTATCTTACAGATACGCAGTATTTT,CASSSYLTDTQYF
TRBJ1-2,once,.,TRBV6-6,TGTGCCAGCAGTCCTATCGGGGGGGTTGATTATGGCTACACCTTC,CASSPIGGVDYGYTF
TRBJ1-2,.,.,TRBV6-1,TGTGCCAGCAGTTCAGGGAACTATGGCTACACCTTC,CASSSGNYGYTF
TRBJ2-2,.,.,TRBV5-1,TGCGCCAGCAGCTTCCCAGGCTCCGGGGAGCTGTTTTTT,CASSFPGSGELFF
TRBJ2-3,.,TRBD2,TRBV19,TGTGCCAGTAGGGATACTAGCGACACATACACAGATACGCAGTATTTT,CASRDTSDTYTDTQYF
TRBJ1-3,.,.,TRBV11-2,TGTGCCAGCAGCGATAACCCAGGATATGGAAACACCATATATTTT,CASSDNPGYGNTIYF
TRBJ1-1,.,.,TRBV28,TGTGCCAGCAGTATAGGTAGGGAGCGCACTGAAGCTTTCTTT,CASSIGRERTEAFF
TRBJ2-1,.,.,TRBV6-5,TGTGCCAGCAGGTACTATCAGGGCAATGAGCAGTTCTTC,CASRYYQGNEQFF
TRBJ2-7,.,TRBD2,TRBV2,TGTGCCAGCAGTGAAGGACTAGCGGGCCACGAGCAGTACTTC,CASSEGLAGHEQYF
TRBJ2-5,once,.,TRBV30,TGTGCCTGGAGTGTAGGGGAAGAGACCCAGTACTTC,CAWSVGEETQYF
TRBJ2-5,.,.,TRBV7-3,TGTGCCAGCAGCTTAACGGGCGGACTACAACCTTCGACCCAGTACTTC,CASSLTGGLQPSTQYF
TRBJ1-5,.,TRBD1,TRBV5-1,TGCGCCAGCAGCCCGGACAGGGGAAGCAATCAGCCCCAGCATTTT,CASSPDRGSNQPQHF
TRBJ2-2,.,.,TRBV5-1,TGCGCCAGCAGCTTTAAAGAAGGGGACACCGGGGAGCTGTTTTTT,CASSFKEGDTGELFF
TRBJ2-2,.,.,TRBV5-1,TGCGCCAGCAGGGAGACTTCGAACACCGGGGAGCTGTTTTTT,CASRETSNTGELFF
TRBJ2-1,.,.,TRBV2,TGTGCCAGCAGTGCTGAGATTCAGGTTATCGATGAGCAGTTCTTC,CASSAEIQVIDEQFF
TRBJ1-1,few,.,TRBV29-1,TGCAGCGTTGTACGCGGCCTGAACACTGAAGCTTTCTTT,CSVVRGLNTEAFF
TRBJ2-7,.,TRBD2,TRBV19,TGTGCCAGTAGTTTCCTAGCGGGAGTGCCCTACGAGCAGTACTTC,CASSFLAGVPYEQYF
TRBJ1-4,.,.,TRBV19,TGTGCCAGTAGTACACACAGGGATGCAACTAATGAAAAACTGTTTTTT,CASSTHRDATNEKLFF
TRBJ1-1,.,.,TRBV4-2,TGTGCCAGCAGCCGAGAGCAGGTGTTGAACACTGAAGCTTTCTTT,CASSREQVLNTEAFF
TRBJ1-6,.,TRBD1,TRBV28,TGTGCCAGCAGTGACGACAGGGAGGTATCACCCCTCCACTTT,CASSDDREVSPLHF
TRBJ1-2,.,TRBD1,TRBV28,TGTGCCAGCAGTTTATCCAGGACAGGGGCGACGGAGGTCTATGGCTACACCTTC,CASSLSRTGATEVYGYTF
TRBJ2-2,.,.,TRBV7-3,TGTGCCAGCAGCTTAATCTACACCGGGGAGCTGTTTTTT,CASSLIYTGELFF
TRBJ2-4,.,.,TRBV27,TGTGCCAGCAGTTTTAACGCGGATCCCATTCAGTACTTC,CASSFNADPIQYF
TRBJ1-5,few,.,TRBV10-2,TGCGCCAGCAGTGAGTTCAGGGGAAATCAGCCCCAGCATTTT,CASSEFRGNQPQHF
TRBJ2-5,.,.,TRBV19,TGTGCCAGTAGTATTACGGGACAAGAGACCCAGTACTTC,CASSITGQETQYF
TRBJ1-5,.,TRBD1,TRBV28,TGTGCCAGCAGTTCAGGGGGCTTGGGACAGCCCCAGCATTTT,CASSSGGLGQPQHF
TRBJ2-4,.,TRBD1,TRBV27,TGTGCCAGCAGGGGGGCAGGGGGCACCAAAAACATTCAGTACTTC,CASRGAGGTKNIQYF
TRBJ1-2,.,TRBD1,TRBV6-5,TGTGCCAGCAGCCCCGGACAGGGGACGGGGGGCTACACCTTC,CASSPGQGTGGYTF
TRBJ2-1,.,TRBD2,TRBV5-4,TGTGCCAGCAGTAAGAAGCCGGGGGGGGAATCCTACAATGAGCAGTTCTTC,CASSKKPGGESYNEQFF
TRBJ2-7,once,TRBD2,TRBV7-2,TGTGCCAGCAGCTTTGGGAGGGAAATCAACGAGCAGTACTTC,CASSFGREINEQYF
TRBJ2-7,.,.,TRBV2,TGTGCCAGCAGTGCTGGGCTAGCAATCTACGAGCAGTACTTC,CASSAGLAIYEQYF
TRBJ1-5,.,.,TRBV30,TGTGCCTGGGCAGGGGTTCCGGGTCAGCCCCAGCATTTT,CAWAGVPGQPQHF
TRBJ1-3,.,.,TRBV7-9,TGTGCCAGCAGGGGGCGAAGAAACACCATATATTTT,CASRGRRNTIYF
TRBJ1-1,.,.,TRBV14,TGTGCCAGCAGCCAGGTAGAGGACACCCTGAACACTGAAGCTTTCTTT,CASSQVEDTLNTEAFF
TRBJ2-5,.,TRBD1,TRBV10-3,TGTGCCAGCCAGGGGGCATTAGATTTAGAGACCCAGTACTTC,CASQGALDLETQYF
TRBJ1-1,few,.,TRBV28,TGTGCCAGCAGCCCCCTAACTGAAGCTTTCTTT,CASSPLTEAFF
TRBJ2-5,.,.,TRBV7-9,TGTGCCAGCAGCTCTTTGTTCGAGACCCAGTACTTC,CASSSLFETQYF
TRBJ1-4,.,TRBD1,TRBV6-1,TGTGCCAGCAGTCGACAGGGGGCGCAAAAACTGTTTTTT,CASSRQGAQKLFF
TRBJ2-5,.,.,TRBV6-6,TGTGCCAGCAGTTACTCCAGTGAGACCCAGTACTTC,CASSYSSETQYF
TRBJ2-7,.,TRBD2,TRBV19,TGTGCCAGTAGCATCACTAGCGGGAGCTCCTACGAGCAGTACTTC,CASSITSGSSYEQYF
TRBJ1-2,once,.,TRBV2,TGTGCCAGCATCTTAAGTGCGGGTGAGGGCTACACCTTC,CASILSAGEGYTF
TRBJ1-1,.,.,TRBV19,TGTGCCAGTACAATAATGGCTGGCACTGAAGCTTTCTTT,CASTIMAGTEAFF
TRBJ2-1,.,TRBD2,TRBV29-1,TGCAGCGTTGGACTAGCGGGAGGGATCTACAATGAGCAGTTCTTC,CSVGLAGGIYNEQFF
TRBJ1-1,.,.,TRBV9,TGTGCCAGCAGCCCCCAGGGGCAGGCTTTAGCTTACACTGAAGCTTTCTTT,CASSPQGQALAYTEAFF
TRBJ1-2,.,.,TRBV4-2,TGTGCCAGCAGCCAAGTCAGGTCCTGGGGCTACACCTTC,CASSQVRSWGYTF
TRBJ2-7,once,TRBD1,TRBV9,TGTGCCAGCAGTGAGACAGGGACAAGCTACGAGCAGTACTTC,CASSETGTSYEQYF
TRBJ1-1,.,.,TRBV15,TGTGCCACCAGCAAAAGCAGGGACACTGAAGCTTTCTTT,CATSKSRDTEAFF
TRBJ1-2,once,.,TRBV6-1,TGTGCCAGCAGTGAAGGAACAGCCGATATCTATGATGGCTACACCTTC,CASSEGTADIYDGYTF
TRBJ2-4,.,TRBD2,TRBV7-9,TGTGCCAGCAGCTTAGCGGGAGGGAAACCCAAAAACATTCAGTACTTC,CASSLAGGKPKNIQYF
TRBJ2-5,.,TRBD1,TRBV25-1,TGTGCCAGCAGTGAATTGCGAGGGACAGGGAGCGAGACCCAGTACTTC,CASSELRGTGSETQYF